These T cell receptor beta chains were read from a single sample in a study of Graves' ophthalmopathy and Graves' hyperthyroidism. In TCRdb, the multiplex PCR reads were re-called with MiXCR into one record per CDR3 protein. Of about 25,000 distinct CDR3 sequences detected, roughly 50% appear once; the ten largest clones hold under 8.5%. The specimen was peripheral blood. The source of these receptors is an adult woman with stable Graves' hyperthyroidism. The CDR3 runs from the conserved cysteine through the conserved F or W. A D gene is named only where the DNA matches it firmly. Some rows have no size entry. The others give once, few or many, or a class for an expanded clone.

j_call clone_size cdr3_length v_call d_call cdr3_nt cdr3_aa
TRBJ2-7 - 16 TRBV2 - TGTGCCAGCAGTGGGTCTGATGACTTTTACTCCTACGAGCAGTACTTC CASSGSDDFYSYEQYF
TRBJ1-5 - 14 TRBV20-1 - TGCAGTGTTGTCACCACAGGTTTAAATCAGCCCCAGCATTTT CSVVTTGLNQPQHF
TRBJ2-3 - 20 TRBV7-6 TRBD2 TGTGCCAGCAGCTTAGGCCGGGGGGTGGGGAGCGGGTCTAGCACAGATACGCAGTATTTT CASSLGRGVGSGSSTDTQYF
TRBJ2-3 once 15 TRBV20-1 TRBD2 TGCAGTGCTAGAGAGTCCGGGACTACCAAGAATGAGCAGTATTTT CSARESGTTKNEQYF
TRBJ2-4 - 14 TRBV20-1 - TGCAGTGCTAGTGGGGCAGGGGTCATGAACATTCAGTACTTC CSASGAGVMNIQYF
TRBJ2-3 - 12 TRBV4-1 - TGCGCCAGCAGCCAGGCCACAGATACGCAGTGTTTT CASSQATDTQCF
TRBJ1-5 - 21 TRBV24-1 TRBD1 TGTGCCACCAGTGCCAGCAGCCAATTTTTAGATAGTGGGACAGATAATCAGCCCCAGCATTTT CATSASSQFLDSGTDNQPQHF
TRBJ2-7 many 13 TRBV27 - TGTGCCAGCAGTTTAGCGGTCTCCTACGAGCAGTACTTC CASSLAVSYEQYF
TRBJ2-2 - 15 TRBV12-3/TRBV12-4 - TGTGCCAGCAGTTTAGCTACCGGGACCACCGGGGAGCTGTTTTTT CASSLATGTTGELFF
TRBJ2-7 many 14 TRBV5-5 TRBD2 TGTGCCAGCAGCTGGACTAGCGGGACCTTCGAGCAGTACTTC CASSWTSGTFEQYF
TRBJ1-1 many 13 TRBV19 - TGTGCCTCCAAATGGGTCGGGAACACTGAAGCTTTCTTT CASKWVGNTEAFF
TRBJ2-3 - 14 TRBV7-9 TRBD2 TGTGCCAGCAGCTGGGGGGGGGAGTCAGATACGCAGTATTTT CASSWGGESDTQYF
TRBJ2-5 many 13 TRBV4-1 - TGCGCCAGCAGCCAGCCTCGTGGGGAGACCCAGTACTTC CASSQPRGETQYF
TRBJ2-1 - 18 TRBV19 TRBD2 TGTGCCAGTAGTATCCGTATATGGGCCGAGCGGGAAGACAACGAGCAGTTCTTC CASSIRIWAEREDNEQFF
TRBJ2-7 medium-sized 13 TRBV7-8 - TGTGCCAGCAGCCCCGCAAGGGAGATCCAGCAGTACTTC CASSPAREIQQYF
TRBJ2-7 few 13 TRBV29-1 - TGCAGCTACGGGGGAGAGTACCCCTACGAGCAGTACTTC CSYGGEYPYEQYF
TRBJ2-7 once 13 TRBV13 TRBD1 TGTGCCAGCAGCTTCGACAGGGTCTCCGAGCAGTACTTC CASSFDRVSEQYF
TRBJ1-2 many 14 TRBV19 - TGTGCCAGTAGTATAGCAGCAGGGCTGAAGGGCTACACCTTC CASSIAAGLKGYTF
TRBJ1-2 medium-sized 13 TRBV7-3 - TGTGCCAGCAGCTCGGGACTCGGCTATGGCTACACCTTC CASSSGLGYGYTF
TRBJ2-7 - 14 TRBV20-1 TRBD2 TGCAGTGCTGGCCGACTAGCGGGAGCGGACGAGCAGTACTTC CSAGRLAGADEQYF
TRBJ2-7 - 13 TRBV10-1 - TGCGCCAGCAGTGAGACAGGGCCCTACGAGCAGTACTTC CASSETGPYEQYF
TRBJ2-1 - 16 TRBV9 - TGTGCCAGCAGCGACGTCGAGGGAACGGGAGTCAATGAGCAGTTCTTC CASSDVEGTGVNEQFF
TRBJ2-2 medium-sized 17 TRBV9 TRBD2 TGTGCCAGCAGTGGGACTAGCGGGAGGGTTGACACCGGGGAGCTGTTTTTT CASSGTSGRVDTGELFF
TRBJ1-5 few 14 TRBV7-2 - TGTGCCAGCAGCTTATTCAGGGTGGATCAGCCCCAGCATTTT CASSLFRVDQPQHF
TRBJ1-4 - 17 TRBV11-2 TRBD1 TGTGCCGGCAGCTCAGTGGTTCCGGGGACAGGCAGCGGGAAACTGTTTTTT CAGSSVVPGTGSGKLFF
TRBJ1-4 - 14 TRBV7-9 - TGTGCCAGCAGCTTAGGAGGAGGGAATGAAAAACTGTTTTTT CASSLGGGNEKLFF
TRBJ1-5 - 15 TRBV6-6 TRBD1 TGTGCCAGCAGTTACACCGGGACAGCCTATCAGCCCCAGCATTTT CASSYTGTAYQPQHF